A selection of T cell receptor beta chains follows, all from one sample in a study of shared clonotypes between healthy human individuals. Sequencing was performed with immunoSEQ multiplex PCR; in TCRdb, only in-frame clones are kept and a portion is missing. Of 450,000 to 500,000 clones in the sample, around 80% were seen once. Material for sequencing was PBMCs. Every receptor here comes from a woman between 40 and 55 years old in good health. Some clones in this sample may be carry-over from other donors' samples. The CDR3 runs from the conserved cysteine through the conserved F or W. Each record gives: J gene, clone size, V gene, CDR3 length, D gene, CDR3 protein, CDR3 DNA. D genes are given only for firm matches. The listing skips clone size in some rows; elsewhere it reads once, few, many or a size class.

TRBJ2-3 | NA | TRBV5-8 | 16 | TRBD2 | CASRVPSGRASDTQYF | TGTGCCAGCAGGGTACCTAGCGGGAGGGCCTCAGATACGCAGTATTTT
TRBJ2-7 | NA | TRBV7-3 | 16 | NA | CASSHKAWDRSYEQYF | TGTGCCAGCAGCCATAAGGCCTGGGACCGGTCATACGAGCAGTACTTC
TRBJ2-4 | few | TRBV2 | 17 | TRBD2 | CASSVGGLAGAKNIQYF | TGTGCCAGCAGTGTCGGGGGACTAGCGGGAGCCAAAAACATTCAGTACTTC
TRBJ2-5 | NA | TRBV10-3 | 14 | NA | CAISDPVLQETQYF | TGTGCCATCAGTGATCCAGTATTACAAGAGACCCAGTACTTC
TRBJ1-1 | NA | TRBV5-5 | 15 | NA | CASSPLLGAGTEAFF | TGTGCCAGCAGCCCCCTCTTGGGGGCCGGCACTGAAGCTTTCTTT
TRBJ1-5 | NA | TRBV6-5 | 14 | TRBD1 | CASRPRQGYQPQHF | TGTGCCAGCAGACCTCGACAGGGGTATCAGCCCCAGCATTTT
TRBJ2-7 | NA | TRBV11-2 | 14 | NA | CASSFTGRVYEQYF | TGTGCCAGCAGCTTTACAGGGAGGGTCTACGAGCAGTACTTC
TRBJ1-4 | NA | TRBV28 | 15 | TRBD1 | CASRTPTGGWEKLFF | TGTGCCAGCAGAACCCCGACAGGGGGCTGGGAAAAACTGTTTTTT
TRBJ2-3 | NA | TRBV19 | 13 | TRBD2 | CASSSASGDTQYF | TGTGCCAGTAGTTCCGCTAGCGGGGATACGCAGTATTTT
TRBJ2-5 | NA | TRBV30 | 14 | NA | CAWSVGGSGETQYF | TGTGCCTGGAGTGTCGGCGGGTCGGGGGAGACCCAGTACTTC
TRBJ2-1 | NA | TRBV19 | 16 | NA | CASSTLQGFSYNEQFF | TGTGCCAGTAGTACCTTACAGGGCTTCTCCTACAATGAGCAGTTCTTC
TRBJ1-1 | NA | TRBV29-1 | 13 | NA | CSVNRAVNTEAFF | TGCAGCGTGAACAGGGCCGTGAACACTGAAGCTTTCTTT
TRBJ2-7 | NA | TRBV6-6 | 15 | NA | CASSSTGTGIYEQYF | TGTGCCAGTAGTTCAACCGGTACAGGAATCTACGAGCAGTACTTC
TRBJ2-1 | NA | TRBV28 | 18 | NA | CASSFPRAGAKRYNEQFF | TGTGCCAGCAGTTTCCCCCGAGCAGGGGCGAAGCGTTACAATGAGCAGTTCTTC
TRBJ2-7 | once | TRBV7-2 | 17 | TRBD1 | CASSSRGAGTGESGQYF | TGTGCCAGCAGCTCGAGGGGCGCCGGGACAGGGGAGTCGGGGCAGTACTTC
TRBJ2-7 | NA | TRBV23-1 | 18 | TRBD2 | CASSLRAQTSGSSYEQYF | TGCGCCAGCAGCCTCCGCGCCCAGACTAGCGGGAGCTCCTACGAGCAGTACTTC
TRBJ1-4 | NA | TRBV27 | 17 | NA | CASSLNGWRQADEKLFF | TGTGCCAGCAGTTTAAATGGCTGGAGGCAGGCCGATGAAAAACTGTTTTTT
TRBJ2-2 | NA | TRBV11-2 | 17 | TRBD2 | CASSTPGGRAYTGELFF | TGTGCCAGCAGCACCCCAGGCGGGAGGGCCTACACCGGGGAGCTGTTTTTT
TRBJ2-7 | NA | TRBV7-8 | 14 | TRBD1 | CASSSGTGLYEQYF | TGTGCCAGCAGCTCCGGGACAGGGCTCTACGAGCAGTACTTC
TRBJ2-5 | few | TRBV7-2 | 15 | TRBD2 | CASTPTSGRQETQYF | TGTGCCAGCACCCCGACTAGCGGGAGACAAGAGACCCAGTACTTC
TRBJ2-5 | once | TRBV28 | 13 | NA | CASSFGVQETQYF | TGTGCCAGCAGTTTCGGGGTACAAGAGACCCAGTACTTC
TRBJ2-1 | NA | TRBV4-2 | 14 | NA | CASSQDLANLGQFF | TGTGCCAGCAGCCAAGACTTAGCGAACCTGGGTCAGTTCTTC
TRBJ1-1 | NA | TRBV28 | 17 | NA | CASSPLGWGATNTEAFF | TGTGCCAGCAGTCCGTTAGGATGGGGGGCAACGAACACTGAAGCTTTCTTT
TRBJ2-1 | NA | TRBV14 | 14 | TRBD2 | CASSRDYNYNEQFF | TGTGCCAGCAGCCGGGACTACAATTACAATGAGCAGTTCTTC
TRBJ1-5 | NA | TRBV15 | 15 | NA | CATSSSAGLGQPQHF | TGTGCCACCAGCAGCAGTGCAGGCCTTGGGCAGCCCCAGCATTTT
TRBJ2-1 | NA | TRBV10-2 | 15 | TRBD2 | CASRTSGSSYNEQFF | TGCGCCAGCCGGACTAGCGGGAGCTCCTACAATGAGCAGTTCTTC
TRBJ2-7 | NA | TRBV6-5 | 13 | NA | CASREPGSYEQYF | TGTGCCAGCAGAGAACCGGGAAGCTACGAGCAGTACTTC
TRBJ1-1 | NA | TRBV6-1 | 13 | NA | CASSPPPNTEAFF | TGTGCCAGCAGTCCCCCCCCCAACACTGAAGCTTTCTTT
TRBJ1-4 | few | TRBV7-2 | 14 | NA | CASSPPGHNEKLFF | TGTGCCAGCAGCCCCCCGGGACATAATGAAAAACTGTTTTTT
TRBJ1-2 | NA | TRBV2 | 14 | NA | CASLGTGGNYGYTF | TGTGCCAGCCTGGGGACGGGAGGAAACTATGGCTACACCTTC
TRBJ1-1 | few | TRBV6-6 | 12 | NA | CASSWVNTEAFF | TGTGCCAGCAGTTGGGTTAACACTGAAGCTTTCTTT
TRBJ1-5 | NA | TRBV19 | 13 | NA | CASTDSLNQPQHF | TGTGCCAGTACTGACAGTCTCAATCAGCCCCAGCATTTT
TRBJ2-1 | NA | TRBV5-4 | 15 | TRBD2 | CASSLGGGRVSEQFF | TGTGCCAGCAGCTTGGGCGGCGGGAGGGTAAGTGAGCAGTTCTTC
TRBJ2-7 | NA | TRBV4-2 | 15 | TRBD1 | CASSPNRDRGHEQYF | TGTGCCAGCAGCCCCAACCGGGACAGGGGACACGAGCAGTACTTC
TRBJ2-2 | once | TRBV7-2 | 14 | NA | CASSLEINTGELFF | TGTGCCAGCAGCTTAGAGATTAACACCGGGGAGCTGTTTTTT
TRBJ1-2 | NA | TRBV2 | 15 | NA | CASTEGQGLYYGYTF | TGTGCCAGCACGGAGGGGCAGGGGCTTTACTATGGCTACACCTTC
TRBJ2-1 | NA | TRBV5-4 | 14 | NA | CASSLVTGRNEQFF | TGTGCCAGCAGCTTGGTGACAGGGAGGAATGAGCAGTTCTTC
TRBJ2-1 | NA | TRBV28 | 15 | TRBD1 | CASSFPETGGNEQFF | TGTGCCAGCAGTTTTCCAGAGACAGGGGGCAATGAGCAGTTCTTC
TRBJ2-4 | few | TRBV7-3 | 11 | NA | CASSPRREQYF | TGTGCCAGCAGCCCAAGAAGGGAGCAGTACTTC
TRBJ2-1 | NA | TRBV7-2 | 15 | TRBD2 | CASSFREGRENEQFF | TGTGCCAGCAGCTTCCGGGAGGGCCGTGAGAATGAGCAGTTCTTC
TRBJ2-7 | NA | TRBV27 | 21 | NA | CASLGGGPYGQELKSSYEQYF | TGTGCCAGCTTAGGGGGGGGTCCTTATGGGCAGGAACTCAAAAGCTCCTACGAGCAGTACTTC
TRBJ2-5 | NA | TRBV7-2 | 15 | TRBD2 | CASSFQGGRGETQYF | TGTGCCAGCAGCTTCCAGGGCGGGAGGGGAGAGACCCAGTACTTC
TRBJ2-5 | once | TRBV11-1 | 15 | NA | CASSLEGQGGETQYF | TGTGCCAGCAGCTTAGAGGGACAAGGAGGGGAGACCCAGTACTTC
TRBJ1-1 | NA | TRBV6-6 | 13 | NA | CASSYSLSTEAFF | TGTGCCAGCAGTTACTCGTTGAGCACTGAAGCTTTCTTT
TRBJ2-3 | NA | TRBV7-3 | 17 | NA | CASSPVGGAWGTDTQYF | TGTGCCAGCAGCCCCGTGGGGGGGGCCTGGGGCACAGATACGCAGTATTTT
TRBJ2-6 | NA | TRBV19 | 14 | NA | CASSKYSGANVLTF | TGTGCCAGTAGTAAATACTCTGGGGCCAACGTCCTGACTTTC
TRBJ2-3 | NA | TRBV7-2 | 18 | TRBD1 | CASSLVGTGGLGTDTQYF | TGTGCCAGCAGCTTAGTGGGGACAGGGGGTTTGGGCACAGATACGCAGTATTTT
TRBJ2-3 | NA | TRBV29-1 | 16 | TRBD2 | CSLGTSGGVSTDTQYF | TGCAGCCTCGGGACTAGCGGGGGGGTTAGCACAGATACGCAGTATTTT
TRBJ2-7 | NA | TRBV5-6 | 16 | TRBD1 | CASSPPDGTGFYEQYF | TGTGCCAGCAGCCCCCCGGACGGGACAGGGTTCTACGAGCAGTACTTC
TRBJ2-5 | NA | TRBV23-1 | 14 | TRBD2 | CASRGAGVGETQYF | TGCGCCAGCAGAGGAGCGGGAGTGGGGGAGACCCAGTACTTC